The clone carrying this T cell receptor (beta chain) was picked up a small number of times. Trimming left V 3 bases short and J 7 bases short, with 9 bases between. This CDR3 is built from 11 residues. CDR1 and CDR2 from the germline V gene are DFQATT and SNEGSKA (reference sequence). These data are taken from a study of Graves' ophthalmopathy and Graves' hyperthyroidism. Study-wide context: Pretreatment peripheral blood was obtained at initial diagnosis.

Amplified TCR beta CDR3 regions were obtained using RNA transcripts as template. RT-PCR with HTBI primers came first, then second-round multiplex PCR. TCRdb re-derived calls from the multiplex PCR reads in MiXCR, one entry per CDR3 protein. The table includes 600,000 to 950,000 distinct CDR3 sequences, approximately 40% detected once. The rearrangement uses TRBV20-1 and TRBJ1-2; D is possibly TRBD1 (6 bases). Sequenced: peripheral blood. The source of this sequence is an adult man with Graves' ophthalmopathy. Written as DNA, the CDR3 is TGCAGTGCTAGCCGACAGGCTGGCTACACCTTC. This translates into CSASRQAGYTF.